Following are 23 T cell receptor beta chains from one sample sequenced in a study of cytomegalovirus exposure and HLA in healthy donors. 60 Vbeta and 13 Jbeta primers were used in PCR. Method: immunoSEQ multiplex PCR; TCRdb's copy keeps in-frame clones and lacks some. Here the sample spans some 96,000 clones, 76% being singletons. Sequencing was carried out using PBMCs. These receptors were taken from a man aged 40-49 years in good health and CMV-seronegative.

In DNA form, the CDR3 reads TGCAGCGTTATGGGGGGGCTAGCGGGATGGTCTTGGGCCCAGTACTTC. Translation gives CSVMGGLAGWSWAQYF. This chain links TRBV29-1 with TRBJ2-5; 9 positions match TRBD2. Trimming at V came to 5 bases and at J to 9 bases, leaving 19 bases not matched to a gene. CDR1 SQVTM and CDR2 ANQGSEA come from the germline V gene. CDR3 size: 16 residues.

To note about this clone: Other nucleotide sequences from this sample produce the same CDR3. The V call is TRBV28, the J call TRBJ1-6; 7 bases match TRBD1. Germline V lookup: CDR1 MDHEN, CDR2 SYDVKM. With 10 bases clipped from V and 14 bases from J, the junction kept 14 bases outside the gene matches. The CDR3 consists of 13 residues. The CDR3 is CAIPGQTDSALHF. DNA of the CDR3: TGTGCCATTCCGGGACAGACCGATTCGGCCCTCCACTTT.

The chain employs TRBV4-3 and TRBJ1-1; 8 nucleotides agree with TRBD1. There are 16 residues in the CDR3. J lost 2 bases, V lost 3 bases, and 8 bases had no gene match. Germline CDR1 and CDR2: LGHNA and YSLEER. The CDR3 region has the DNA TGCGCCAGCAGCCAGTTATCTGGACAGGGTAACACTGAAGCTTTCTTT. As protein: CASSQLSGQGNTEAFF.

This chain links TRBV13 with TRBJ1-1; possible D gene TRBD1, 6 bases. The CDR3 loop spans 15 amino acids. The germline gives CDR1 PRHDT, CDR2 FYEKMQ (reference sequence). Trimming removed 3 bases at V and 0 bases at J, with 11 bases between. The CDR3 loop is CASSLGGDMNTEAFF. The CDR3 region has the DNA TGTGCCAGCAGCTTGGGGGGGGACATGAACACTGAAGCTTTCTTT.

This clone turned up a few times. This CDR3 reads CASSLGLGVSGANVLTF. The CDR3 DNA sequence: TGTGCCAGCAGCTTAGGGTTGGGAGTCTCTGGGGCCAACGTCCTGACTTTC. The V call is TRBV7-2, the J call TRBJ2-6; weak D call: TRBD2 (5 bases). The length of the CDR3 is 17 residues. Germline V gene sequence: CDR1 SGHTA, CDR2 FQGNSA. V lost 1 base and J 0 bases, leaving 10 bases between the germline ends. Full variable domain (outside the CDR3, taken from reference TRBV7-2 and TRBJ2-6): GAGVSQSPSNKVTEKGKDVELRCDPISGHTALYWYRQSLGQGLEFLIYFQGNSAPDKSGLPSDRFSAERTGGSVSTLTIQRTQQEDSAVYLCASSLGLGVSGANVLTFGAGSRLTVL.

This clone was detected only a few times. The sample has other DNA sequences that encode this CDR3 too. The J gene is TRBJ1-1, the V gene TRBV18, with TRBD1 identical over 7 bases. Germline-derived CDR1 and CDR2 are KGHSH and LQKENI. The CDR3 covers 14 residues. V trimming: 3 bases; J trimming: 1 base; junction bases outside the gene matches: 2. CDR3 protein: CASSPRQGNTEAFF. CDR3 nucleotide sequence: TGTGCCAGCTCACCTAGACAGGGGAACACTGAAGCTTTCTTT.

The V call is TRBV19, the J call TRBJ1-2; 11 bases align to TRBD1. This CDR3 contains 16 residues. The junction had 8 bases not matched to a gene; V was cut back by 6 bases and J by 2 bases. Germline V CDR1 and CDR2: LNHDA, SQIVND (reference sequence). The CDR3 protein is CASSRGQGADNYGYTF. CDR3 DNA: TGTGCCAGTAGCCGCGGACAGGGGGCAGACAACTATGGCTACACCTTC.

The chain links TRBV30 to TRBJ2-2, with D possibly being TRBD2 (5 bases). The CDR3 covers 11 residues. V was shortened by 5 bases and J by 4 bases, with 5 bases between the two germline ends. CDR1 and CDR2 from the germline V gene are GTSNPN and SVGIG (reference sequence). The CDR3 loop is CAWGGTGELFF. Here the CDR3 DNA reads TGTGCCTGGGGAGGCACCGGGGAGCTGTTTTTT.

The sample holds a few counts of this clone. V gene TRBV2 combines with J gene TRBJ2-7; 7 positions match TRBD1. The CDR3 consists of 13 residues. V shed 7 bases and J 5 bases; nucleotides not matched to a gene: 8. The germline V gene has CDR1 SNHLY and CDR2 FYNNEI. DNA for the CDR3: TGTGCCAGCACTATCGACAGGGTAAACGAGCAGTACTTC. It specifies CASTIDRVNEQYF.

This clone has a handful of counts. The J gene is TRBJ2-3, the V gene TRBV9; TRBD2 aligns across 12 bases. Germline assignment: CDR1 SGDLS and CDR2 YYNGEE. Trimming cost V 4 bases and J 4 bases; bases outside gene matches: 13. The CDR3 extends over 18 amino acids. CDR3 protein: CASSPRLAGGPSADTQYF. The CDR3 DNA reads TGTGCCAGCAGCCCCAGGCTAGCGGGAGGGCCGTCGGCAGATACGCAGTATTTT.

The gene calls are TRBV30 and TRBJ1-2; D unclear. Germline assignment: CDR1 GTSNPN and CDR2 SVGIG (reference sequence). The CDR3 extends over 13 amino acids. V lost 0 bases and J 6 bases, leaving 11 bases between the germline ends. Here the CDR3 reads CAWSVGGGNGYTF. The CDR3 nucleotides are TGTGCCTGGAGTGTAGGAGGTGGCAATGGCTACACCTTC.

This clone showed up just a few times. CDR3 residues: CASKGLIDTQYF. Here the CDR3 DNA reads TGTGCCAGCAAGGGACTTATAGATACGCAGTATTTT. The chain employs TRBV5-4 and TRBJ2-3; D perhaps matches TRBD2 (6 bases). Germline CDR1 reads SGHNT; CDR2 reads YYREEE (reference sequence). This CDR3 spans 12 amino acids. V lost 6 bases and J lost 5, with 10 bases in between.

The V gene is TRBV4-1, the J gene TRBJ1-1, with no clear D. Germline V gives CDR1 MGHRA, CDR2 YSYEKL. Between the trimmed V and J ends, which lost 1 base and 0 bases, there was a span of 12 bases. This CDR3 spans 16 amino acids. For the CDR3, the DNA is TGCGCCAGCAGCCAAGGGCAGCTTCTAGTGAACACTGAAGCTTTCTTT. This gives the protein CASSQGQLLVNTEAFF.

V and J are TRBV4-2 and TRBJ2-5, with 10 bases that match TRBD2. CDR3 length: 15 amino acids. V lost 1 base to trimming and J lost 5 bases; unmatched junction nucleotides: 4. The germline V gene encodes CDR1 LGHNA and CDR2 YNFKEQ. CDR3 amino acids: CASSQGGTSAETQYF. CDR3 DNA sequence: TGTGCCAGCAGCCAAGGGGGGACTAGCGCGGAGACCCAGTACTTC.

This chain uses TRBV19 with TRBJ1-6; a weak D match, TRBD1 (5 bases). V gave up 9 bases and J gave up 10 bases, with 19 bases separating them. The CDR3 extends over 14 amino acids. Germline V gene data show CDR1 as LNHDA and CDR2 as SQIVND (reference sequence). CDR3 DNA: TGTGCCAGGGGGGGAGATCTACGCCAATCACCCCTCCACTTT. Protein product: CARGGDLRQSPLHF.

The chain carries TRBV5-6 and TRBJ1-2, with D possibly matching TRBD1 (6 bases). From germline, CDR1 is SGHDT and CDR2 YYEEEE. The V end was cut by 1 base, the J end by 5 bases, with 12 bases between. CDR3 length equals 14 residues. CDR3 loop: CASSLRGYLYGYTF. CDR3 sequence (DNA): TGTGCCAGCAGCTTGAGGGGGTATCTGTATGGCTACACCTTC.

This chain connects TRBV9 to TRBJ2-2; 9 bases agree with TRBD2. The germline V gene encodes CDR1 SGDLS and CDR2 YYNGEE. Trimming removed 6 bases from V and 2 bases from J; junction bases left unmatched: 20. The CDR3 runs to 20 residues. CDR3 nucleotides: TGTGCCAGCACCAGAAGGCAGACTAGCGGTCCTATCCCAAACACCGGGGAGCTGTTTTTT. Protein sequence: CASTRRQTSGPIPNTGELFF.

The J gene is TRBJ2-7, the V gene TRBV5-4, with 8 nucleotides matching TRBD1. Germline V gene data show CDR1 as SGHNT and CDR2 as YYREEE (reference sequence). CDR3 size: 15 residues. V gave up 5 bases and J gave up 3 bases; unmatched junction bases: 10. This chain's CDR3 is CASSADRVIVYEQYF. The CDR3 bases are TGTGCCAGCAGTGCGGACAGGGTCATTGTCTACGAGCAGTACTTC. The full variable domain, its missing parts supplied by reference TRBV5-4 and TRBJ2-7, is ETGVTQSPTHLIKTRGQQVTLRCSSQSGHNTVSWYQQALGQGPQFIFQYYREEENGRGNFPPRFSGLQFPNYSSELNVNALELDDSALYLCASSADRVIVYEQYFGPGTRLTVT.

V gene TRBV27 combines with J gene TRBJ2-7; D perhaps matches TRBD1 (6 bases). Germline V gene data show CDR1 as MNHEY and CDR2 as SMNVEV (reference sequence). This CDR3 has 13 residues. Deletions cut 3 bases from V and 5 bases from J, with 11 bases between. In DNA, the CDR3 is TGTGCCAGCAGTTTCAGGGGTAGCCACGAGCAGTACTTC. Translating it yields CASSFRGSHEQYF.

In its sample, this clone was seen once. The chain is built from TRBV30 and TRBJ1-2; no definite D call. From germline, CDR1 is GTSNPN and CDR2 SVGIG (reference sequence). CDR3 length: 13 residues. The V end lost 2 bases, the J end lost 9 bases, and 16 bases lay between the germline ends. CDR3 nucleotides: TGTGCCTGGAGTCTTGGAGGTTGGAATAGCTACACCTTC. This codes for CAWSLGGWNSYTF.

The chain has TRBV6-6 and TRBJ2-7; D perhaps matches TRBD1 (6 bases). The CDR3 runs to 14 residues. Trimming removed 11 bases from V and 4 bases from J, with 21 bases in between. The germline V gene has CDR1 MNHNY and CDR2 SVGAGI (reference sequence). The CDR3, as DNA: TGTGCCGCCACCTATGGGGGCAGGGCATACGAGCAGTACTTC. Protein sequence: CAATYGGRAYEQYF.

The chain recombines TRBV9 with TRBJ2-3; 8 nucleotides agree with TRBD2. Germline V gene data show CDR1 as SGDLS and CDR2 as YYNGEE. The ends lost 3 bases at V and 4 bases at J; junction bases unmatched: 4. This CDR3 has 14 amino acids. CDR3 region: CASSGGLDPDTQYF. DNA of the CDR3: TGTGCCAGCAGCGGGGGACTAGATCCAGATACGCAGTATTTT. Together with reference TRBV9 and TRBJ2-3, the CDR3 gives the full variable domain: DSGVTQTPKHLITATGQRVTLRCSPRSGDLSVYWYQQSLDQGLQFLIQYYNGEERAKGNILERFSAQQFPDLHSELNLSSLELGDSALYFCASSGGLDPDTQYFGPGTRLTVL.

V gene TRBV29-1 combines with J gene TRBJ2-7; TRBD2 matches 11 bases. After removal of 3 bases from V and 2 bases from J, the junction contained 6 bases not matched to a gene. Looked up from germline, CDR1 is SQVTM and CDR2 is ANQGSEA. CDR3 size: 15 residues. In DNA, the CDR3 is TGCAGCGTTGAGGTACTAGCGGGGGAGACCTACGAGCAGTACTTC. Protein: CSVEVLAGETYEQYF.